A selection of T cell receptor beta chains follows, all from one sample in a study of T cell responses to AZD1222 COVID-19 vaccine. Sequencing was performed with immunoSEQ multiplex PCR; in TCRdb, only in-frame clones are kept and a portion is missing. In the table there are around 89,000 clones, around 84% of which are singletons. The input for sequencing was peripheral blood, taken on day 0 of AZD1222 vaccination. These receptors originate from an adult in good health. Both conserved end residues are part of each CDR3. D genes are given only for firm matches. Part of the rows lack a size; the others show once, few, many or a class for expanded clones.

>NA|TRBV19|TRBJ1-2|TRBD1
CASSPETGINYGYTF
TGTGCCAGTAGCCCTGAGACAGGGATTAACTATGGCTACACCTTC
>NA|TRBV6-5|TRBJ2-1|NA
CASSPNLDEQFF
TGTGCCAGCAGTCCGAACTTGGATGAGCAGTTCTTC
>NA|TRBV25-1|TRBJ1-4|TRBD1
CASSDLGTGLRKLFF
TGTGCCAGCAGTGATCTCGGGACAGGGTTGAGGAAACTGTTTTTT
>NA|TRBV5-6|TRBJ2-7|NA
CASSWYTTAYEQYF
TGTGCCAGCAGCTGGTATACGACAGCCTACGAGCAGTACTTC
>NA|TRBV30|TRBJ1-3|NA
CAWSFGGSGNTIYF
TGTGCCTGGAGTTTCGGGGGATCTGGAAACACCATATATTTT
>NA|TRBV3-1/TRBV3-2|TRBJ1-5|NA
CASSQVEGTEPQHF
TGTGCCAGCAGCCAAGTAGAGGGTACAGAGCCCCAGCATTTT
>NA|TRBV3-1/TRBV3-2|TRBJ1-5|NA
CASSQDTRLNQPQHF
TGTGCCAGCAGCCAAGATACGCGGCTTAATCAGCCCCAGCATTTT
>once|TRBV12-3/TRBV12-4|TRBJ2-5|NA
CASRGGARETQYF
TGTGCCAGCAGAGGGGGGGCTCGAGAGACCCAGTACTTC
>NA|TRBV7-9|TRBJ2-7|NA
CASSTQGRATYEQYF
TGTGCCAGCAGCACACAGGGTAGGGCCACATACGAGCAGTACTTC
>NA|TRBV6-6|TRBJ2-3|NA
CASSYPQGDTQYF
TGTGCCAGCAGTTACCCCCAGGGAGATACGCAGTATTTT
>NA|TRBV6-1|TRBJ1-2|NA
CASSETGYGYTF
TGTGCCAGCAGTGAAACGGGGTATGGCTACACCTTC
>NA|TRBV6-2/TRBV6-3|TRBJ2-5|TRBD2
CASSYFRLAGDGYQETQYF
TGTGCCAGCAGTTATTTTAGGCTAGCGGGCGATGGGTACCAAGAGACCCAGTACTTC
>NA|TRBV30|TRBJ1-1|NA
CAWGTGKGTEAFF
TGTGCCTGGGGAACAGGGAAGGGCACTGAAGCTTTCTTT
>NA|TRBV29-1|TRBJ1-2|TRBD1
CSVEVLGQGYGYTF
TGCAGCGTTGAAGTTTTGGGACAGGGGTATGGCTACACCTTC
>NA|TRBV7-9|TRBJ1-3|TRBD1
CASSVPGQGANTIYF
TGTGCCAGCAGTGTACCGGGACAGGGAGCAAACACCATATATTTT
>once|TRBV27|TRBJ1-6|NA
CASSYRTAVDSPLHF
TGTGCCAGCAGCTACAGGACAGCCGTGGATTCACCCCTCCACTTT
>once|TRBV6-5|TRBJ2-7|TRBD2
CASSRPGLALDEQYF
TGTGCCAGCAGCCGACCCGGACTAGCCCTGGACGAGCAGTACTTC
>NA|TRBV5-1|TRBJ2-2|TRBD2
CASSEGLAGVSNTGELFF
TGCGCCAGCAGCGAGGGACTAGCGGGGGTCTCGAACACCGGGGAGCTGTTTTTT
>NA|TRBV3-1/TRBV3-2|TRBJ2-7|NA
CASSNRREQYF
TGTGCCAGCAGCAATCGGAGGGAGCAGTACTTC
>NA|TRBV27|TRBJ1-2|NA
CASAEWEGSSSYTF
TGTGCCAGCGCCGAATGGGAGGGGAGTTCGAGCTACACCTTC
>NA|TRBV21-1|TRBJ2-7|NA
CASSKYWRALHEQYF
TGTGCCAGCAGCAAATATTGGCGGGCTCTTCACGAGCAGTACTTC
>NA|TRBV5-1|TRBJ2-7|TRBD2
CASSSTWTSGSREQYF
TGCGCCAGCAGCTCCACCTGGACTAGCGGGAGTCGGGAGCAGTACTTC
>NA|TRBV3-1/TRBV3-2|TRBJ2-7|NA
CASSQGDAREGYEQYF
TGTGCCAGCAGCCAAGGGGACGCAAGAGAGGGTTACGAGCAGTACTTC
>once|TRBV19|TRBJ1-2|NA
CASSEDGFYGYTF
TGTGCCAGTAGTGAGGACGGGTTCTATGGCTACACCTTC
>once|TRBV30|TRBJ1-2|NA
CARGRGDGYTF
TGTGCCCGGGGAAGGGGGGATGGCTACACCTTC
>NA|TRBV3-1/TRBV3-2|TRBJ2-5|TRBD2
CAIGEASGQETQYF
TGTGCCATCGGCGAAGCTAGCGGACAAGAGACCCAGTACTTC
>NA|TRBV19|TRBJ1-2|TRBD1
CASSHLGTGDYGYTF
TGTGCCAGTAGTCACCTTGGGACAGGGGACTATGGCTACACCTTC
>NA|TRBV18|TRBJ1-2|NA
CASSPLPSMTTDGYTF
TGTGCCAGCTCACCACTCCCATCCATGACGACGGATGGCTACACCTTC
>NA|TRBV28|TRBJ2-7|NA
CASGGGPSYEQYF
TGTGCCAGCGGGGGGGGCCCTTCCTACGAGCAGTACTTC
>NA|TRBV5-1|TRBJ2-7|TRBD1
CASSLFTGVGDEQYF
TGCGCCAGCAGCTTGTTCACAGGGGTGGGGGACGAGCAGTACTTC
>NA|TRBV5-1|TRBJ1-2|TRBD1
CASSSGQANYGYTF
TGCGCCAGCAGCTCGGGACAGGCCAACTATGGCTACACCTTC
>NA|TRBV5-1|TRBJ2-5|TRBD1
CASSLATGGQETQYF
TGCGCCAGCAGCCTAGCTACAGGGGGCCAAGAGACCCAGTACTTC
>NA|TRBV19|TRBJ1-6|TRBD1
CASGQGANSPLHF
TGTGCCAGTGGACAGGGGGCGAATTCACCCCTCCACTTT
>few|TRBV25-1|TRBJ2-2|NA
CASSEKLVAGELFF
TGTGCCAGCAGTGAAAAACTGGTTGCCGGGGAGCTGTTTTTT
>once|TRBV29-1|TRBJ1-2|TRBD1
CSVTGVGYGYTF
TGCAGCGTTACAGGGGTCGGCTATGGCTACACCTTC
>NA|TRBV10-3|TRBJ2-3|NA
CAISDFSTDTQYF
TGTGCCATCAGCGACTTCAGCACAGATACGCAGTATTTT
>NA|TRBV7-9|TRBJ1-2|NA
CASSFGYGYTF
TGTGCCAGCAGCTTTGGTTATGGCTACACCTTC
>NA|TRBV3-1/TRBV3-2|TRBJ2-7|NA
CASSQVGAGAYEQYF
TGTGCCAGCAGCCAAGTGGGGGCAGGGGCCTACGAGCAGTACTTC
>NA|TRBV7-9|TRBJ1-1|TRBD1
CASSQGQGTTEAFF
TGTGCCAGCAGCCAGGGACAGGGAACCACTGAAGCTTTCTTT
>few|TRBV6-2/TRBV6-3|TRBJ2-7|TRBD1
CASSSSPGTGWKNEQYF
TGTGCCAGCAGTTCCTCCCCTGGGACAGGGTGGAAAAACGAGCAGTACTTC
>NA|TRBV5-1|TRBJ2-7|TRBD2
CASSPRVAGTSYEQYF
TGCGCCAGCAGCCCCCGGGTAGCGGGAACCTCCTACGAGCAGTACTTC
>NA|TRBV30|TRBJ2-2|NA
CACRAVLAGELFF
TGTGCCTGCCGAGCAGTCCTGGCCGGGGAGCTGTTTTTT
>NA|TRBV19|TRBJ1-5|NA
CASSIVGQGKTGPQHF
TGTGCCAGTAGTATTGTGGGGCAGGGGAAAACAGGGCCCCAGCATTTT
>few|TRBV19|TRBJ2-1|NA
CASSKLGSYNEQFF
TGTGCCAGTAGTAAACTGGGTTCCTACAATGAGCAGTTCTTC
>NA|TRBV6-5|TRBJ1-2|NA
CASKRTENYGYTF
TGTGCCAGCAAGCGGACAGAAAACTATGGCTACACCTTC
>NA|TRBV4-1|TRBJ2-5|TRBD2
CASSRGTSGRAAGETQYF
TGCGCCAGCAGCCGCGGGACTAGCGGGAGGGCGGCAGGAGAGACCCAGTACTTC
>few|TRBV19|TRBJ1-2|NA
CASSPGALFGGHYGYTF
TGTGCCAGTAGTCCTGGGGCCCTTTTTGGGGGCCACTATGGCTACACCTTC
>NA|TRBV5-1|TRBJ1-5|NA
CASSLFDLSGPQHF
TGCGCCAGCAGCTTGTTTGATCTTAGTGGGCCCCAGCATTTT
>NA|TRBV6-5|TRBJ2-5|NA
CASSYGLGAGETQYF
TGTGCCAGCAGTTACGGCTTGGGGGCTGGGGAGACCCAGTACTTC
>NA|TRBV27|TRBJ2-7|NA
CASSSLRMRGNYEQYF
TGTGCCAGCAGTTCGCTAAGGATGAGAGGAAATTACGAGCAGTACTTC
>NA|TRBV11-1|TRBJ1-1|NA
CASSSGHLNTEAFF
TGTGCCAGCAGCTCGGGACATCTAAACACTGAAGCTTTCTTT
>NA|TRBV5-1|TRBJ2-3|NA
CASSLAEGRDTQYF
TGCGCCAGCAGCTTGGCCGAGGGGCGGGATACGCAGTATTTT
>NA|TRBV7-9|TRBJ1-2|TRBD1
CASSLAGQGRRDNYGYTF
TGTGCCAGCAGCTTAGCCGGACAGGGGAGGAGGGATAACTATGGCTACACCTTC
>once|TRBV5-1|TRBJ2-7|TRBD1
CASSLGGQAKSYEQYF
TGCGCCAGCAGCTTGGGGGGACAGGCGAAATCCTACGAGCAGTACTTC
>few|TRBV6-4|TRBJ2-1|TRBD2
CASSRSPGGPGEQFF
TGTGCCAGCAGTCGCTCCCCGGGAGGGCCGGGTGAGCAGTTCTTC